The T cell receptor (beta chain) described here comes from a study of CD8+CD57+ T cells in acquired aplastic anemia. Genomic DNA constituted the template upon which TCR beta VDJ and CDR3 profiling was performed. TCRdb fed the reads into MiXCR, producing one record per CDR3 protein. The profile shows some 180,000 distinct CDR3 sequences, nearly 65% of them singletons. About this clonotype itself: No antigen is known for it.

The CDR3 length is 14 residues. Germline lookup yields CDR1 SGHTA and CDR2 FQGTGA. V was trimmed by 3 bases and J by 4 bases, leaving 10 bases between them. General study results and limits: It was found that under 30 CD8+ CDR3 sequences were shared between patients and controls.

Patients chosen for sequencing had CD8+CD57+ cells that had expanded, as shown by flow cytometry. The patients, all of them, had severe acquired aplastic anemia. Sequenced material: sorted CD4+, CD8+, or CD8+CD57+ T cells (not recorded which) from PBMCs. This sequence originates from a human donor with aplastic anemia. The chain couples TRBV7-3 to TRBJ1-5; D not resolved. CDR3 DNA: TGTGCCAGCAGCTTGGGTCCGGGAAATCAGCCCCAGCATTTT. It encodes CASSLGPGNQPQHF.